Sequencing of this TCR beta chain was carried out in a study of blood T cell repertoires in COVID-19. Measured with immunoSEQ multiplex PCR; TCRdb has only the in-frame clones, and not every one. In the table there are roughly 190,000 clones, more than 75% of which are singletons. Germline V CDR1 and CDR2: DFQATT, SNEGSKA (reference sequence). The CDR3 covers 16 residues. Trimming at V came to 3 bases and at J to 5 bases, leaving 14 bases not matched to a gene. This clone was observed a handful of times. The TCR comes from a man between 65 and 85 years old with acute or convalescent COVID-19. The chain has TRBV20-1 and TRBJ1-2; TRBD1 matches 8 bases. The sequencing input was peripheral blood. In nucleotides, the CDR3 is TGCAGTGCTAGTTTAGGACAGGGCCAGGTGGAATATGGCTACACCTTC. This codes for CSASLGQGQVEYGYTF.